This T cell receptor beta chain appears in the sequencing data of a study of spatial heterogeneity in lung cancer. As for the study in general: Detection of beta-chain sequences consistently exceeded that of alpha-chain sequences. An average of more than ten raw reads was observed per unique TCR and UMI combination.

Trimming removed 0 bases at V and 0 bases at J, with 8 bases between. The germline V gene has CDR1 SGHTA and CDR2 FQGNSA. The CDR3 consists of 15 residues. At least ten counts were recorded for this clonotype. TCRdb called the 5' RACE reads again in MiXCR, with one record for every CDR3 protein. The table includes under 75,000 distinct CDR3 sequences, 8% to 10% detected once. Time point given: blood at routine non-recurrence follow-up after resection. Without sorting, whole RNA was sequenced from tumor, nontumor lung or frozen PBMC. The V call is TRBV7-2, the J call TRBJ1-1; D uncertain. Sequencing was performed on PBMCs, taken at follow-up. The receptor was derived from a female donor with early-stage non-small cell lung cancer. The CDR3 sequence is CASSLAGSLNTEAFF. The CDR3 nucleotides read TGTGCCAGCAGCTTAGCGGGCAGTCTGAACACTGAAGCTTTCTTT.